This T cell receptor (beta chain) was profiled in a study of T cell responses to AZD1222 COVID-19 vaccine. The study, taken as a whole, reports: Among the donors, most were white British and more were female, and clonal diversity was possibly underestimated.

The CDR3 is 15 residues long. Germline loops: CDR1 LGHDT, CDR2 YNNKEL (reference sequence). V was cut by 3 bases and J by 8 bases, with 18 bases left in between. Here immunoSEQ multiplex PCR was the method, and the copy in TCRdb shows in-frame clones only, minus some. The data show roughly 120,000 clones, around 89% seen once. Concerning this clone: Its antigen is still unknown.

Sequencing used peripheral blood, obtained on day 0 of AZD1222 vaccination. This receptor was obtained from an adult in good health. V is TRBV3-1 (or the pseudogene TRBV3-2) and J is TRBJ2-3, with D perhaps TRBD2 (5 bases). The DNA for the CDR3 is TGTGCCAGCAGCCAGGCGGCAGCGGCCCTGGTTACGCAGTATTTT. It encodes CASSQAAAALVTQYF.